This entry features one T cell receptor beta chain sequence. Sequencing was performed with immunoSEQ multiplex PCR; in TCRdb, only in-frame clones are kept and a portion is missing. The repertoire holds 30,000 to 45,000 clones, with approximately 69% as singletons. The data were obtained in a study of PD-1 blockade in classical Hodgkin lymphoma. Germline V CDR1 and CDR2: SGHRS, YFSETQ. The V gene lost 1 base and the J gene lost 2 bases, with 7 bases spanning the gap. CDR3 length: 13 residues. After autologous stem cell transplantation all patients relapsed, and prior brentuximab vedotin exposure differed between cohorts.

The sample here was peripheral blood mononuclear cells (PBMCs), taken before the second cycle of nivolumab. The TCR comes from a human donor with classical Hodgkin lymphoma. The chain recombines TRBV5-1 with TRBJ2-7, with D possibly TRBD1 on 5 matching bases. DNA for the CDR3: TGCGCCAGCAGCTTGTCAGGGACCTACGAGCAGTACTTC. This encodes CASSLSGTYEQYF.